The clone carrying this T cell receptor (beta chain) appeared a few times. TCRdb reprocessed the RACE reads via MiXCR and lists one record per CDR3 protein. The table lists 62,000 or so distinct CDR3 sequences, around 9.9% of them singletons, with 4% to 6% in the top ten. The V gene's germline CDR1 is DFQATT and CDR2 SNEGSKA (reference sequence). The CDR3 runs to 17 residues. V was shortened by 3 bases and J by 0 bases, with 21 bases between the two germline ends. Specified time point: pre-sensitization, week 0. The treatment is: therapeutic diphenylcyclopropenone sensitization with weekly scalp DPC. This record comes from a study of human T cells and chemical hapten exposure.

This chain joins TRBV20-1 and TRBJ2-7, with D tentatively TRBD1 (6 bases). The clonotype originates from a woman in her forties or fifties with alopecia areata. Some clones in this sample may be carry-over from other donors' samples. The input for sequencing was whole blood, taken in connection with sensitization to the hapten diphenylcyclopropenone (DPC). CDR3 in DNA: TGCAGTGCTAGCCCCTACCTGATGGGGGCGAGCTCCTACGAGCAGTACTTC. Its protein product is CSASPYLMGASSYEQYF.